This T cell receptor beta chain was identified during a study of T cells in Graves' hyperthyroidism and ophthalmopathy (dated by TCRdb to about 2019). Regarding the study in general: Peripheral blood was sampled at the time of initial diagnosis, prior to any treatment. To identify distinguishing TCR V-J signatures, a discovery cohort of about a hundred patients was used, comprising some 45 with Graves' ophthalmopathy and some 60 with stable Graves' hyperthyroidism. Once sampling was done, hyperthyroidism patients were given methimazole at a starting dose of 30 mg daily, whereas ophthalmopathy patients were given high-dose intravenous methylprednisolone. In addition, the study compared T-cell repertoires in thyroid tissue and in blood from five or six Graves' hyperthyroidism patients. Whether ophthalmopathy could be predicted prospectively was tested in an independent validation cohort made up of roughly 19 hyperthyroidism patients plus 17 patients who later progressed to ophthalmopathy. The paper reports TCR Vbeta CDR3 sequencing of approximately 130 peripheral blood samples: 40 to 45 ophthalmopathy, fewer than 80 hyperthyroidism and around 17 progressor patients. The 95 to 100 discovery patients were randomly split 7:3 into training and test sets. Summary of the overall study and its limitations: In validation, progression to ophthalmopathy was predicted by the model with nearly 71% sensitivity and approximately 78% specificity, a median of approximately 6.5 months before onset. In cross-validation, a model built on a 13 V-J signature told ophthalmopathy apart from stable hyperthyroidism with approximately 90% sensitivity and about 81% specificity, and in testing the same model reached 80%/75%. No statistical method was used to set the sample size in advance, and investigators knew the group allocation. Most expanded thyroid clonotypes (frequency above 0.001) were also detected in blood, suggesting blood repertoires may reflect thyroid immune responses.

V is shortened by 0 bases, J by 13 bases, and the region joining them spans 10 bases. The CDR3 goes from the cysteine to the phenylalanine over 13 residues. The entry retains the CDR3 DNA only, 39 bases that are in frame from base 1. From a lookup of the germline V gene (reference sequence), CDR1 and CDR2 are LNHNV and YYDKDF. TCR beta CDR3 regions were amplified from RNA transcripts. The TCR CDR3 was subjected to a first round of RT-PCR using the HTBI primer set and the Qiagen OneStep RT-PCR kit. Libraries were constructed in a second round of multiplex PCR, after which size selection and purification were carried out. Paired-end sequencing of the libraries was performed with 100 bp reads on an Illumina HiSeq2000. For the original study's pipeline: Raw data were processed with SOAPnuke, discarding reads with adapters, uncalled bases, mean Phred below 15, or no exact constant-primer or identifier match. COPE v1.2.5 was used to merge the high-quality paired reads, and each unique nucleotide sequence was defined as a clonotype. MiTCR v1.1 was used to align clonotypes to the IMGT TRBV, TRBD and TRBJ reference segments. Analysis was restricted to V-J combinations with a frequency above 0.0001, which covered approximately 99% of repertoires. The TCS score was defined as the ratio of F50 (clonal expansion) to E x V (chaos), calculated using BLOSUM62-based TCRdist between CDR3 peptides within each V-J. Welch's t-statistics and random forest reduced around 520 V-J features to under 15, which were used in a naive Bayes classifier (R e1071). In TCRdb, the public reads were trimmed at Q25 with fastp and aligned with MiXCR, with productive beta chains retained. For every CDR3 protein sequence, its rows merge into one entry that carries the most common genes and DNA. TCRdb's processing, not the study's, gives the V and J calls here. Counted in this sample were about 380,000 distinct CDR3 sequences; less than 20% of them appeared once. 40% of the sample is held by the ten biggest clonotypes.

As to this clonotype: It lacks a known antigen. Nothing much larger sits one base from this clone, and base qualities are not available.

Ophthalmopathy patients had moderately to severely active disease, with a Clinical Activity Score of 3 or more, a NOSPECS grade of 4 or more, and a disease duration of less than 3 months. Any patient with an uncontrolled infection, another autoimmune disease, pregnancy or lactation was excluded. Diagnoses were established on the basis of clinical symptoms, serum thyroxine and TRAb, thyroid ultrasound, and orbital computed tomography. PBMCs were isolated from about 9.1 ml of fresh peripheral blood by Ficoll-Paque density gradient centrifugation. Trizol reagent was used to extract total RNA, and RNA quality was then checked on an Agilent 2100 Bioanalyzer.

The rearranged segments are TRBV15 and TRBJ1-6, with the identity of the D gene unclear. This clonotype was obtained from a man aged 18 to 29 with Graves' ophthalmopathy. The sequencing input was blood. The CDR3 region reads CATSRDRQSPLHF. The DNA sequence follows: TGTGCCACCAGCAGAGATCGGCAGTCTCCCCTCCACTTT.